These T cell receptor beta chains were read from a single sample in a study of blood T cell repertoires in COVID-19. Profiling relied on immunoSEQ multiplex PCR, and the TCRdb table lists in-frame clones only, not all of them. The sample holds 450,000 to 500,000 clones, 87% seen once. Source material: PBMCs or T cells enriched from blood (not recorded which). The origin of the receptors is a woman younger than 35 who had recovered from COVID-19. The CDR3 runs from the conserved cysteine through the conserved F or W. The D gene is left open where the match is weak. Clone size is given for some rows only: seen once, a few or many times, or a class if the clone is expanded.

abundance	d_gene	v_gene	j_gene	CDR3aa
-	-	TRBV18	TRBJ1-6	CASSREGYNSPLHF
-	TRBD1	TRBV5-1	TRBJ1-3	CASSETGGGGNTIYF
-	-	TRBV7-2	TRBJ2-3	CASSRAQRTQYF
-	TRBD1	TRBV29-1	TRBJ2-1	CSVSGQGRDEQFF
few	-	TRBV5-1	TRBJ1-2	CASSLDPGLDGYTF
-	-	TRBV20-1	TRBJ1-3	CSARGGNTIYF
-	-	TRBV5-6	TRBJ1-4	CASSLVVGELFF
-	TRBD1	TRBV2	TRBJ1-3	CASSLGQGRGNTIYF
-	TRBD1	TRBV4-1	TRBJ1-1	CASSEGDRPTEAFF
once	-	TRBV28	TRBJ2-3	CASSSLGGGEGTDTQYF
-	-	TRBV3-1/TRBV3-2	TRBJ1-1	CASSHLAGKNEAFF
-	-	TRBV2	TRBJ1-1	CASRVDRYDTEAFF
few	TRBD2	TRBV3-1/TRBV3-2	TRBJ2-3	CASSPSLPGGGEDTQYF
-	-	TRBV27	TRBJ1-4	CASRDPGGGNEKLFF
-	TRBD2	TRBV5-3	TRBJ2-5	CARSGGLGRRVRETQYF